This T cell receptor beta chain appears in the sequencing data of a study of blood T cells in healthy people across ages. Primers used in a second PCR of roughly 7 to 12 cycles were a sample-barcoded 5' primer and a J-beta primer mix. TCRdb processed the 5' RACE reads anew with MiXCR; each CDR3 protein has one entry. The sample gives approximately 400,000 distinct CDR3 sequences, more than 45% of which show up once; over 40% is in the top ten. This clonotype has just a few counts. The V gene's germline CDR1 is DFQATT and CDR2 SNEGSKA (reference sequence). This CDR3 is built from 13 residues. The chain uses TRBV20-1 and TRBJ2-1, with a weak D call TRBD2 (7 bases). The J call may not be correct, given that the DNA end is closer to TRBJ2-7. The source material was blood. This clonotype was obtained from a man between 60 and 75 years old in good health. Written as DNA, the CDR3 is TGCAGTGCTAGCGGGGGGCCCTACAATGAGCAGTACTTC. Its protein product is CSASGGPYNEQYF.